This entry is about one T cell receptor beta chain. Per germline, CDR1 SGDLS and CDR2 YYNGEE. CDR3 length: 15 residues. The germline V and J ends were trimmed by 4 bases and 3 bases, with 14 bases remaining between them. This entry comes from a study of early T cells in non-severe SARS-CoV-2 infection. The overall study: Investigators sequenced bulk RNA drawn from unsorted whole blood, and chains remained unpaired.

Separate cDNA molecules each had unique molecular identifiers attached to them. TCRdb ran MiXCR on the 5' RACE reads and lists one entry per CDR3 protein. This sample carries around 60,000 distinct CDR3 sequences, less than 15% of them seen once, and the ten largest clones take about 4.2%. This receptor was taken from an adult who was a healthcare worker with PCR-confirmed SARS-CoV-2 infection or an uninfected control (not recorded which). Source material: whole blood. The rearrangement joins TRBV9 to TRBJ2-1; D is possibly TRBD2 (7 bases). CDR3 in DNA: TGTGCCAGCAGCCTAGGGGGGGCGATCTACAATGAGCAGTTCTTC. Its translation is CASSLGGAIYNEQFF.